The source of this T cell receptor beta chain is a study of T cells in Graves' hyperthyroidism and ophthalmopathy. Study-level findings and limits: Blood shared most expanded thyroid clonotypes above 0.001.

Germline CDR1 KGHSH, CDR2 LQKENI. V lost 3 bases, J lost 6 bases, and 16 bases lay in between. CDR3 length equals 15 residues. This clonotype was counted ten times or more. The antigen remains unidentified. There were TCR beta CDR3 regions amplified from RNA transcripts. The HTBI primer set served for first-round RT-PCR of the TCR CDR3. TCRdb called the multiplex PCR reads again in MiXCR, with one record for every CDR3 protein. The repertoire holds 730,000 or so distinct CDR3 sequences, with under 20% as singletons. Each diagnosis drew on symptoms, thyroxine, TRAb, thyroid ultrasound and orbital computed tomography findings.

This clonotype was sampled from a woman in her fifties or sixties with Graves' hyperthyroidism that later progressed to Graves' ophthalmopathy. Sequences were obtained from blood. J is TRBJ2-3 and V is TRBV18; D is undetermined. The CDR3 nucleotides read TGTGCCAGCTCACCGAGGCAGGCCGATCAGGATACGCAGTATTTT. It codes for CASSPRQADQDTQYF.